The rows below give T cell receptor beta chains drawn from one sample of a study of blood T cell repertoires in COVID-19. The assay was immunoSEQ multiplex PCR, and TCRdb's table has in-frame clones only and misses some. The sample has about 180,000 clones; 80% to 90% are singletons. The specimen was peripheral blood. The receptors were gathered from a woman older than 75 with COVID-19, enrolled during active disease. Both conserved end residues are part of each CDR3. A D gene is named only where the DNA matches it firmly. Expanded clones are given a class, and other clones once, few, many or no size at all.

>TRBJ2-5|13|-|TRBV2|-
CASNRGTQETQYF
TGTGCCAGCAACCGCGGGACCCAAGAGACCCAGTACTTC
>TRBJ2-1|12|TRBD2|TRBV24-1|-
CATSDKRGGRFF
TGTGCCACCAGTGACAAGCGGGGGGGCCGGTTCTTC
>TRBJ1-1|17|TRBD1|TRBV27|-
CASSLSRQGYMNTEAFF
TGTGCCAGCAGCTTATCCCGACAGGGATACATGAACACTGAAGCTTTCTTT
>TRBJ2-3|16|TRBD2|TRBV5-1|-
CASSLAGTSLPSTQYF
TGCGCCAGCAGCTTGGCCGGGACTAGTCTCCCCAGTACGCAGTATTTT
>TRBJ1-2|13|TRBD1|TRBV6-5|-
CASRQGERYGYTF
TGTGCCAGCAGGCAGGGGGAACGGTATGGCTACACCTTC
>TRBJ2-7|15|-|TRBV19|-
CASSIRRRSSYEQYF
TGTGCCAGTAGTATCCGACGGCGGAGCTCCTACGAGCAGTACTTC
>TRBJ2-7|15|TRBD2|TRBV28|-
CASSLRTSGSHEQYF
TGTGCCAGCAGTTTAAGGACTAGCGGGAGCCACGAGCAGTACTTC
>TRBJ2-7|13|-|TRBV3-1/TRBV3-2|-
CASSQDRMGGQYF
TGTGCCAGCAGCCAAGATAGGATGGGGGGTCAGTACTTC
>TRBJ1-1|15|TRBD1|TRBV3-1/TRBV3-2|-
CASSQVDRVGAEAFF
TGTGCCAGCAGCCAAGTAGACAGGGTCGGAGCTGAAGCTTTCTTT
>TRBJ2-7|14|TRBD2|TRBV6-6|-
CASRLPGLAYEQYF
TGTGCCAGCAGACTCCCGGGACTAGCCTACGAGCAGTACTTC
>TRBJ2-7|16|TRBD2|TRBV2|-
CASIGLAGAVSYEQYF
TGTGCCAGCATCGGACTAGCGGGGGCCGTGTCCTACGAGCAGTACTTC
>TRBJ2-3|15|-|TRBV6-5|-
CASSYSGVSTDTQYF
TGTGCCAGCAGTTACTCCGGGGTTAGTACAGATACGCAGTATTTT
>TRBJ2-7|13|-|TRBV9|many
CASSVIERGEQYF
TGTGCCAGCAGCGTAATCGAAAGGGGGGAGCAGTACTTC
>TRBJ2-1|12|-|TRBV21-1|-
CASSNQTWEQFF
TGTGCCAGCAGCAATCAGACTTGGGAGCAGTTCTTC
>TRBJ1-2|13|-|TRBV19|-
CASTVVGAYGYTF
TGTGCCAGCACAGTGGTGGGGGCCTATGGCTACACCTTC
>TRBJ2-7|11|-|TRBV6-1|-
CASSDLYEQYF
TGTGCCAGCAGTGACCTCTACGAGCAGTACTTC